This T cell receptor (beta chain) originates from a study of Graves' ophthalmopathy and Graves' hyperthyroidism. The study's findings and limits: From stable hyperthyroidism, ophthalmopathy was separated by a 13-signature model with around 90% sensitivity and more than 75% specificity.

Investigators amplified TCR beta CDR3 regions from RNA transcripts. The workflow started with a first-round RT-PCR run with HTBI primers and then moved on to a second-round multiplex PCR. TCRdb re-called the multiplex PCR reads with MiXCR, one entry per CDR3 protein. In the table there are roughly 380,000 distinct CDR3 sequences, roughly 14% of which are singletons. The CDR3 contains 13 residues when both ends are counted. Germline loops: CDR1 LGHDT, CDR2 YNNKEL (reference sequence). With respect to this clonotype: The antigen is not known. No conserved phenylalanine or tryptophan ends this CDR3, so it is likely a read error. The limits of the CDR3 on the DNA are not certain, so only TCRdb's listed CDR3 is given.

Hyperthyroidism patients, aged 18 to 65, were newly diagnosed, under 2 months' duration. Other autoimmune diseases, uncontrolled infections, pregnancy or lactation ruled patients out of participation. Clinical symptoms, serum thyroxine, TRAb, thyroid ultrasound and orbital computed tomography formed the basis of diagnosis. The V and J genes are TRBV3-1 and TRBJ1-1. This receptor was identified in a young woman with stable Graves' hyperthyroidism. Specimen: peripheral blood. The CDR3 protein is CASSQGTYSEACV.